This T cell receptor beta chain comes out of a study of cytomegalovirus exposure and HLA in healthy donors. A few counts support this clone. Primers for the PCR totalled 60 Vbeta and 13 Jbeta. The protocol was immunoSEQ multiplex PCR, while the TCRdb copy is restricted to in-frame clones and leaves out a portion. Of about 180,000 clones in the sample, 70% to 80% were seen once. The CDR3 has 14 residues. Between the trimmed V and J ends, which lost 0 bases and 3 bases, there was a span of 7 bases. Germline CDR1 reads SGDLS; CDR2 reads YYNGEE. Sequenced sample: PBMCs. The chain couples TRBV9 to TRBJ1-5; no reliable D call. This sequence originates from a woman aged 25 to 39 in good health and CMV-seropositive. The CDR3 region is CASSVGADNQPQHF. CDR3 in DNA: TGTGCCAGCAGCGTAGGGGCAGACAATCAGCCCCAGCATTTT.